This T cell receptor (beta chain) emerged from a study of post-analysis software for immune sequencing data. Overall study context: Courses of disease covered relapsing-remitting, secondary progressive and progressive-relapsing multiple sclerosis. Notes on the study in general: Patients carried roughly 5 TRBV segments more frequently than controls did, and TRBV5-6, TRBV5-1 and TRBV20-1 were among them. Multiple sclerosis patients had significantly lower normalized Chao1 diversity than controls. Those samples that were prepared in the same batch co-clustered strongly by F measure.

As to this clonotype: As yet, its antigen is unknown.

Each TCR beta cDNA library carried unique molecular identifiers. TCRdb called the PCR reads again in MiXCR, with one record for every CDR3 protein. The table lists more than 450,000 distinct CDR3 sequences, about 40% of them singletons, with approximately 1.7% in the top ten. The junction had 6 bases not matched to a gene; V was cut back by 1 base and J by 1 base. The CDR3 loop spans 15 amino acids. Germline CDR1 reads DFQATT; CDR2 reads SNEGSKA (reference sequence). Sequencing was carried out using blood. The chain has TRBV20-1 and TRBJ2-7; 8 bases fit TRBD2. The receptor comes from a girl aged 5-17 years with multiple sclerosis. In DNA form, the CDR3 reads TGCAGTGCTAGAGTATGGCGGGAGGCATCCTACGAGCAGTACTTC. Its translation is CSARVWREASYEQYF.